This is a list of T cell receptor beta chains from one sample in a study of T cell responses to AZD1222 COVID-19 vaccine. Profiled with immunoSEQ multiplex PCR; TCRdb holds only in-frame clones, not every one. Counted here are roughly 49,000 clones, roughly 80% occurring once; the ten biggest clones make up 6% to 7%. This sample comprised peripheral blood, obtained on day 0 of AZD1222 vaccination. These receptors all come from an adult in good health. Both conserved end residues are part of each CDR3. Fields, in order: V gene, clone size, J gene, D gene, CDR3 protein, CDR3 DNA. The D gene is left open where the match is weak. Expanded clones get a size class; other rows say once, few or many, or leave the size out.

V: TRBV2
size: -
J: TRBJ2-1
D: -
CDR3: CASSEGGYNEQFF
DNA: TGTGCCAGCAGTGAAGGAGGTTACAATGAGCAGTTCTTC

V: TRBV7-2
size: -
J: TRBJ1-5
D: -
CDR3: CASSLKGQHQPQHF
DNA: TGTGCCAGCAGCTTAAAGGGACAACATCAGCCCCAGCATTTT

V: TRBV19
size: few
J: TRBJ2-2
D: TRBD1
CDR3: CASRLGQGNTGELFF
DNA: TGTGCCAGTAGGTTGGGACAGGGGAACACCGGGGAGCTGTTTTTT

V: TRBV7-9
size: -
J: TRBJ1-4
D: TRBD1
CDR3: CASSSRQGNEKLFF
DNA: TGTGCCAGCAGCTCCAGACAGGGAAATGAAAAACTGTTTTTT

V: TRBV5-1
size: -
J: TRBJ2-5
D: -
CDR3: CASSLASRVEETQYF
DNA: TGCGCCAGCAGCTTGGCGTCCCGGGTTGAAGAGACCCAGTACTTC

V: TRBV6-5
size: -
J: TRBJ2-7
D: TRBD2
CDR3: CASGDYHSYEQYF
DNA: TGTGCCAGCGGGGACTACCACTCCTACGAGCAGTACTTC

V: TRBV12-3/TRBV12-4
size: -
J: TRBJ1-4
D: -
CDR3: CASSYNTNEKLFF
DNA: TGTGCCAGCAGTTATAATACTAATGAAAAACTGTTTTTT

V: TRBV5-1
size: -
J: TRBJ2-7
D: -
CDR3: CASSSSPGEDEQYF
DNA: TGCGCCAGCAGCTCGTCACCGGGGGAGGACGAGCAGTACTTC

V: TRBV7-2
size: -
J: TRBJ2-1
D: TRBD2
CDR3: CASSPGLAGEQFF
DNA: TGTGCCAGCAGCCCGGGACTAGCGGGAGAGCAGTTCTTC

V: TRBV28
size: -
J: TRBJ2-1
D: TRBD2
CDR3: CASSSASGTNNEQFF
DNA: TGTGCCAGCAGTTCGGCTAGCGGGACTAACAATGAGCAGTTCTTC

V: TRBV7-2
size: -
J: TRBJ2-4
D: -
CDR3: CASSLSSGPNIQYF
DNA: TGTGCCAGCAGCTTATCGTCAGGGCCAAACATTCAGTACTTC

V: TRBV5-1
size: -
J: TRBJ2-7
D: TRBD1
CDR3: CASSLPGGSYEQYF
DNA: TGCGCCAGCAGCTTGCCAGGGGGCTCCTACGAGCAGTACTTC

V: TRBV2
size: -
J: TRBJ1-5
D: -
CDR3: CASSGGRPGYSNQPQHF
DNA: TGTGCCAGCAGTGGGGGCAGGCCAGGGTATAGCAATCAGCCCCAGCATTTT

V: TRBV10-2
size: -
J: TRBJ1-1
D: -
CDR3: CASSDYRTLGSAEAFF
DNA: TGCGCCAGCAGTGATTACCGGACCCTTGGTAGCGCTGAAGCTTTCTTT